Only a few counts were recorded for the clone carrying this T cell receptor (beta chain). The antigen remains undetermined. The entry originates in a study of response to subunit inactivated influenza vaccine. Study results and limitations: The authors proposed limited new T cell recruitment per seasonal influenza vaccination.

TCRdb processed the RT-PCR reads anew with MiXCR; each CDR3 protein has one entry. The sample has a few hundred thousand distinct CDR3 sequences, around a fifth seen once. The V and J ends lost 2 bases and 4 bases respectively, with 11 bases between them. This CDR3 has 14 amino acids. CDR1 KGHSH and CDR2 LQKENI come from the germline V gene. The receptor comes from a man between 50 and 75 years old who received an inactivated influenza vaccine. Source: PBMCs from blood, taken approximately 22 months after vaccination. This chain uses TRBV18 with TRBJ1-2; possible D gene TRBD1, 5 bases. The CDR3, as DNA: TGTGCCAGCTCACCAACGGCCGGGACCTATGGCTACACCTTC. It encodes CASSPTAGTYGYTF.